The 9 T cell receptor beta chains given below trace back to one sample, sequenced in a study of T cell repertoires in cytomegalovirus infection. No antigens are known for them. TCRdb used MiXCR to reprocess the reads, holding one entry per CDR3 protein. The table has about 130,000 distinct CDR3 sequences, 20% to 30% seen once. Source material: PBMCs, sequenced either directly or after in vitro stimulation (not recorded which). Source of these receptors: a human donor in good health (CMV status not recorded). Some clones in this sample may be carry-over from other donors' samples.

This clonotype has a handful of counts. The chain couples TRBV11-1 to TRBJ2-2, with D unresolved. Trimming cost V 0 bases and J 4 bases, with 9 bases left between them. Germline-derived CDR1 and CDR2 are SGHAT and FQDESV (reference sequence). The CDR3 loop spans 15 amino acids. The CDR3 loop is CASSLAVALTGELFF. DNA of the CDR3: TGTGCCAGCAGCTTAGCGGTAGCTCTCACCGGGGAGCTGTTTTTT.

The chain employs TRBV9 and TRBJ2-7; 14 bases are a match to TRBD2. The V and J ends lost 0 bases and 2 bases, in that order; junction bases with no gene match: 7. CDR1 and CDR2 (germline): SGDLS, YYNGEE. The length of the CDR3 is 18 residues. The CDR3 DNA reads as TGTGCCAGCAGCGTAGGACTAGCGGGAGGGCCTTTAACCTACGAGCAGTACTTC. Translation: CASSVGLAGGPLTYEQYF. Filled out from reference TRBV9 and TRBJ2-7, the complete variable domain reads DSGVTQTPKHLITATGQRVTLRCSPRSGDLSVYWYQQSLDQGLQFLIQYYNGEERAKGNILERFSAQQFPDLHSELNLSSLELGDSALYFCASSVGLAGGPLTYEQYFGPGTRLTVT.

V and J are TRBV24-1 and TRBJ2-1; 7 bases map to TRBD2. The CDR3 consists of 15 residues. Per germline, CDR1 KGHDR and CDR2 SFDVKD. The ends lost 4 bases at V and 7 bases at J; junction bases unmatched: 9. The CDR3 loop reads CATSDPGLVRNEQFF. The CDR3 DNA follows: TGTGCCACCAGTGACCCCGGACTAGTGCGTAATGAGCAGTTCTTC.

This clonotype was seen at least ten times. The chain joins TRBV7-2 to TRBJ2-1, with 12 bases lining up with TRBD2. Germline loops: CDR1 SGHTA, CDR2 FQGNSA. The CDR3 consists of 16 residues. The V and J ends lost 5 bases and 8 bases, in that order; junction bases with no gene match: 10. The CDR3 coding sequence is TGTGCCAGCAGCATACTAGCGGGAGGAGGGATCTATGAGCAGTTCTTC. Translating it yields CASSILAGGGIYEQFF.

The chain is built from TRBV27 and TRBJ2-7; tentative D call: TRBD1 (6 bases). The length of the CDR3 is 16 residues. The ends were cut back, 5 bases at V and 4 bases at J, with 21 bases in the middle. The germline CDR1 and CDR2 sequences are MNHEY and SMNVEV (reference sequence). CDR3 in amino acids: CASSPLTGNIGYEQYF. For the CDR3, the DNA is TGTGCCAGCAGTCCCCTTACAGGGAATATAGGGTACGAGCAGTACTTC.

This clonotype has more than one count but fewer than ten. The chain links TRBV12-3 or TRBV12-4 to TRBJ2-3; D ambiguous. This CDR3 has 15 amino acids. Between the trimmed V and J ends, which lost 4 bases and 4 bases, there was a span of 15 bases. For the CDR3, the DNA is TGTGCCAGCAGTTACGAGGCTCTTGCGGCAGATACGCAGTATTTT. Amino acids: CASSYEALAADTQYF.

This chain joins TRBV4-3 and TRBJ2-3; D is possibly TRBD2 (6 bases). In germline, CDR1 is LGHNA, CDR2 YSLEER. The CDR3 extends over 12 amino acids. V lost 1 base and J 13 bases, leaving 12 bases between the germline ends. As DNA, the CDR3 is TGCGCCAGCAGCCAAGTTGAGGGGAGGAAGTATTTT. This translates into CASSQVEGRKYF.

There are many counts of this clonotype. The chain carries TRBV28 and TRBJ2-6; the D gene is possibly TRBD1 (6 bases). CDR3 length: 17 amino acids. The V and J ends lost 2 bases and 0 bases respectively, with 11 bases between them. Germline CDR1 and CDR2: MDHEN and SYDVKM. CDR3 sequence (DNA): TGTGCCAGCAGTTTACTAGGGGGATCCTCTGGGGCCAACGTCCTGACTTTC. Its protein is CASSLLGGSSGANVLTF.

The chain is built from TRBV7-6 and TRBJ1-2, with unresolved D. The V gene lost 3 bases and the J gene lost 2 bases, with 10 bases spanning the gap. Germline-derived CDR1 and CDR2 are SGHVS and FNYEAQ. This CDR3 is built from 14 residues. The CDR3 nucleotides read TGTGCCAGCAGCTTCGGGGATCGGAACTATGGCTACACCTTC. Its protein product is CASSFGDRNYGYTF.